These 2 T cell receptor beta chains were sequenced from one sample in a study of blood T cell repertoires in COVID-19. Profiled with immunoSEQ multiplex PCR; TCRdb holds only in-frame clones, not every one. The table has about 290,000 clones, 85% seen once. Sequenced sample: peripheral blood. The receptors shown here come from a woman in her forties or fifties with active or convalescent COVID-19.

The J gene is TRBJ2-1, the V gene TRBV27; TRBD1 aligns across 9 bases. Germline trimming cut 8 bases from V and 6 bases from J; bases unmatched to any gene: 8. CDR3 length: 14 amino acids. Germline-derived CDR1 and CDR2 are MNHEY and SMNVEV (reference sequence). Written as DNA, the CDR3 is TGTGCCAGCGCGGGACAGGGCTCCCGCAATGAGCAGTTCTTC. The encoded protein is CASAGQGSRNEQFF.

This clone came up a few times. The rearrangement links TRBV7-8 to TRBJ2-5; D call uncertain. CDR1 SGHVS and CDR2 FQNEAQ come from the germline V gene. V lost 5 bases and J 4 bases, leaving 8 bases between the germline ends. CDR3 length equals 12 residues. The CDR3 DNA sequence: TGTGCCAGCAGCCCTCCGGGAGAGACCCAGTACTTC. It yields the protein CASSPPGETQYF.